This TCR beta chain was observed in a study of T cells in Graves' hyperthyroidism and ophthalmopathy. An absence of ophthalmopathy progression within 18 months meant stable Graves' hyperthyroidism. V shed 1 base, J shed 5 bases, and the junction held 9 bases outside the gene matches. CDR3 length: 16 residues. CDR1 DFQATT and CDR2 SNEGSKA come from the germline V gene (reference sequence). The study, taken as a whole, reports: Blood shared most expanded thyroid clonotypes above 0.001.

Amplified TCR beta CDR3 regions came from RNA transcripts. The HTBI primer set served for first-round RT-PCR of the TCR CDR3. TCRdb re-derived calls from the multiplex PCR reads in MiXCR, one entry per CDR3 protein. Of 95,000 to 110,000 distinct CDR3 sequences in the sample, 16% were seen once. There are many counts of this clonotype. The antigen is unknown. The TCR comes from a woman aged 45-65 years with Graves' hyperthyroidism. V and J are TRBV20-1 and TRBJ2-1, with 9 bases lining up with TRBD2. The sample taken for sequencing was blood. CDR3 bases: TGCAGTGCTAGAGCCCCGCCGGCGGGAGGGCACAATGAGCAGTTCTTC. Its protein product is CSARAPPAGGHNEQFF.